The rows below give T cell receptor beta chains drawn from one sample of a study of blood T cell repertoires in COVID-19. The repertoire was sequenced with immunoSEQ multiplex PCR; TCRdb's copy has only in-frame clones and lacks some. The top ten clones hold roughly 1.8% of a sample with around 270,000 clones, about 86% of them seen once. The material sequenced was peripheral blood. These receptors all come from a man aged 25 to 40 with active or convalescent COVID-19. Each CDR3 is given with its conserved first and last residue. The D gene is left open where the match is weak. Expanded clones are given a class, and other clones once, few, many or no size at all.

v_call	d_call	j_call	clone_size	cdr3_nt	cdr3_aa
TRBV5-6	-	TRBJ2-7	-	TGTGCCAGCAGCCCTACGACAAGGGAGAGGTACGAGCAGTACTTC	CASSPTTRERYEQYF
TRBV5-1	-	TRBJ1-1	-	TGCGCCAGCAGTCCTCGGAGTGACACTGAAGCTTTCTTT	CASSPRSDTEAFF
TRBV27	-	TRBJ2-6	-	TGTGCCAGCAGTCCCGGACAGTACCGCTCTGGGGCCAACGTCCTGACTTTC	CASSPGQYRSGANVLTF
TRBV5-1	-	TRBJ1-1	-	TGCGCCAGCAGCTTGGGGGGCGGGATGACTGAAGCTTTCTTT	CASSLGGGMTEAFF
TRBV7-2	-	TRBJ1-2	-	TGTGCCAGCAGCCCGATGGACAGCATCTATGGCTACACCTTC	CASSPMDSIYGYTF
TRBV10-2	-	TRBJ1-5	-	TGCGCCAGCAGTGGACAGGACAATCAGCCCCAGCATTTT	CASSGQDNQPQHF
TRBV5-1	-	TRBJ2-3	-	TGCGCCAGCAGCTTGGCCTTGGACAGCTTTTTCCCAGATACGCAGTATTTT	CASSLALDSFFPDTQYF
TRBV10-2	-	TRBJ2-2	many	TGCGCCAGCAGTGCGAGGGTCACCGGGGAGCTGTTTTTT	CASSARVTGELFF
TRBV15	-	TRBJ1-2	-	TGTGCCACCAGCAGAGATTATGGTCAATCCCTAAACCCTGGCTACACCTTC	CATSRDYGQSLNPGYTF
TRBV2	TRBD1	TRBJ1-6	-	TGTGCCAGCGATGATCAGGGACAGGCTAATTCACCCCTCCACTTT	CASDDQGQANSPLHF
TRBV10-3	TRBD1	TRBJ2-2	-	TGTGCCATCAGTGATCAGGGGGCGCCCGGGGAGCTGTTTTTT	CAISDQGAPGELFF
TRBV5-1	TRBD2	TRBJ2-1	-	TGCGCCAGCAGCTTGGAGGCTAGCGGGGGAGATGAGCAGTTCTTC	CASSLEASGGDEQFF
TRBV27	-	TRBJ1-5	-	TGTGCCAGCAGTGAAACAGATAGCAATCAGCCCCAGCATTTT	CASSETDSNQPQHF
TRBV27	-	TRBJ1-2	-	TGTGCCAGCAGTTTAGGCCGGTCAGGTGGCTACACCTTC	CASSLGRSGGYTF
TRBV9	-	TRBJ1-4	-	TGTGCCAGCAGCGTGAGCGGAGGAGGTGAAAAACTGTTTTTT	CASSVSGGGEKLFF
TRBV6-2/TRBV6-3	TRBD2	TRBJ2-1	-	TGTGCCAGCAGTTACACCCCTTCGGGGGGAATAATTATTGAGCAGTTCTTC	CASSYTPSGGIIIEQFF